The rows below give T cell receptor beta chains drawn from one sample of a study of blood T cell repertoires in COVID-19. Generated by immunoSEQ multiplex PCR, the TCRdb table keeps only in-frame clones and is missing some. The sample yields approximately 260,000 clones, around 86% seen once. Sequencing used peripheral blood. The receptors were sampled from a man between 18 and 29 years old with active or convalescent COVID-19. Both conserved end residues are part of each CDR3. The D gene is left open where the match is weak. Not all rows give a size; the values are once, few, many and, for expanded clones, a class.

V gene	D gene	clone size	J gene	CDR3 DNA	CDR3 protein
TRBV9	TRBD2	-	TRBJ2-3	TGTGCCAGCAGCTTTCGGACTAGCGCCTACACAGATACGCAGTATTTT	CASSFRTSAYTDTQYF
TRBV27	TRBD1	-	TRBJ2-7	TGTGCCAGCAGCAGACAGGGATGGTCCTACGAGCAGTACTTC	CASSRQGWSYEQYF
TRBV28	-	-	TRBJ1-5	TGTGCCAGCAACCAGGGGCTCAACTTTTCACCCCATCAGCCCCAGCATTTT	CASNQGLNFSPHQPQHF
TRBV6-1	-	-	TRBJ1-1	TGTGCCAGCAGTGATTTGACACCTGAAGCTTTCTTT	CASSDLTPEAFF
TRBV7-6	TRBD1	-	TRBJ2-7	TGTGCCAGCAGTTTAGCGCCGGGACAGGGGAACGAGCAGTACTTC	CASSLAPGQGNEQYF
TRBV28	TRBD1	few	TRBJ2-7	TGTGCCAGCAGTCCCGGGACAGGGTACGAGCAGTACTTC	CASSPGTGYEQYF
TRBV10-2	-	-	TRBJ1-4	TGCGCCAGCAGTGAGTGGGGGGGAGAGAATGAAAAACTGTTTTTT	CASSEWGGENEKLFF
TRBV28	-	-	TRBJ2-7	TGTGCCAGCAGTTTCAGGGTTGGGGAGCAGTACTTC	CASSFRVGEQYF
TRBV6-6	TRBD1	-	TRBJ2-7	TGTGCCAGCAGCCGGGACAGGGATGAGCAGTACTTC	CASSRDRDEQYF
TRBV29-1	TRBD1	-	TRBJ1-2	TGCAGCGTTGTAAGGACAGGAGCTAACTATGGCTACACCTTC	CSVVRTGANYGYTF
TRBV7-6	-	-	TRBJ2-3	TGTGCCAGCAGCTTAGCGTGGCGGAGAAGCACAGATACGCAGTATTTT	CASSLAWRRSTDTQYF
TRBV4-3	-	many	TRBJ2-7	TGCGCCAGCAGCCAAGAGAAAGGACTACCATCCTACGAGCAGTACTTC	CASSQEKGLPSYEQYF
TRBV10-2	TRBD2	-	TRBJ2-3	TGCGCCAGCAGTGAGATCGGGAGGGAGGGAGATACGCAGTATTTT	CASSEIGREGDTQYF
TRBV19	TRBD1	-	TRBJ2-1	TGTGCCAGTTACCCTCGGACAGGGGGGAACCCGCACGATGAGCAGTTCTTC	CASYPRTGGNPHDEQFF
TRBV6-1	TRBD1	-	TRBJ2-7	TGTGCCAGCAGTGAACCCCTCGTGGGACAGGGTTCCCATCGCCTCTACGAGCAGTACTTC	CASSEPLVGQGSHRLYEQYF
TRBV7-3	TRBD1	-	TRBJ1-2	TGTGCCAGCAGCTTAGGCCACGGGACAGGCTATGGCTACACCTTC	CASSLGHGTGYGYTF
TRBV2	-	-	TRBJ2-7	TGTGCCAGCAGAGGACAGATCCTCGCCTACGAGCAGTACTTC	CASRGQILAYEQYF
TRBV11-2	-	-	TRBJ2-1	TGTGCCAGCCGAGGACTGAGGGGTGCGGGATCACGATACAATGAGCAGTTCTTC	CASRGLRGAGSRYNEQFF
TRBV2	TRBD1	few	TRBJ1-2	TGTGCCAGCAGCGGACAGGGGGGAGCAGACTATGGCTACACCTTC	CASSGQGGADYGYTF
TRBV7-2	-	-	TRBJ2-3	TGTGCCAGCAGCTTAATAGTAGATACGCAGTATTTT	CASSLIVDTQYF
TRBV28	TRBD1	-	TRBJ1-1	TGTGCCAGCAGTGGCCACGGGACAGTGAACACTGAAGCTTTCTTT	CASSGHGTVNTEAFF
TRBV6-5	-	-	TRBJ1-1	TGTGCCAGCATACAAACGCCGAACACTGAAGCTTTCTTT	CASIQTPNTEAFF
TRBV28	TRBD2	-	TRBJ2-5	TGTGCCAGCGGGCTAGCGGGGGGGAAAGAGACCCAGTACTTC	CASGLAGGKETQYF
TRBV27	-	-	TRBJ2-5	TGTGCCAGCCGTGGCGGGGTGATGGTGGGGACCCAGTACTTC	CASRGGVMVGTQYF
TRBV5-1	-	few	TRBJ2-7	TGCGCCAGCAGAGAGGGTAACGAGCAGTACTTC	CASREGNEQYF
TRBV7-2	-	-	TRBJ1-1	TGTGCCAGCAGCTGGGGGGTGGATAACACTGAAGCTTTCTTT	CASSWGVDNTEAFF
TRBV28	TRBD1	-	TRBJ1-2	TGTGCCAGCAGCCCGACAGGGGTGGGCTATGGCTACACCTTC	CASSPTGVGYGYTF
TRBV19	TRBD1	-	TRBJ1-2	TGTGCCAGTTTGAACAGGGGGCATCAGCGGGGCTACACCTTC	CASLNRGHQRGYTF
TRBV5-1	TRBD2	-	TRBJ2-3	TGCGCCAGCAGCTTGGGTAGCGGGAGGAGAGTAGGCACAGATACGCAGTATTTT	CASSLGSGRRVGTDTQYF
TRBV7-2	-	-	TRBJ2-2	TGTGCCAGCATAAGCGACACCGGGGAGCTGTTTTTT	CASISDTGELFF
TRBV6-5	-	-	TRBJ1-2	TGTGCCAGCAGTTACGCGGGGGATGGCTACACCTTC	CASSYAGDGYTF
TRBV11-2	-	-	TRBJ1-2	TGTGCCAGCAGCTTTAGTGTTATGGGGGCATATGGCTACACCTTC	CASSFSVMGAYGYTF
TRBV4-1	-	-	TRBJ1-1	TGCGCCAGCAGCCAAGATTGGGGGGGCACTGAAGCTTTCTTT	CASSQDWGGTEAFF
TRBV7-2	-	-	TRBJ2-1	TGTGCCAGCAGCTTAGGAGCGAACTCCTACAATGAGCAGTTCTTC	CASSLGANSYNEQFF
TRBV21-1	-	-	TRBJ1-5	TGTGCCAGCAGCACGGACAGGAGAAATCAGCCCCAGCATTTT	CASSTDRRNQPQHF
TRBV27	TRBD1	-	TRBJ2-5	TGTGCCAGCCGGACAGGAATTGAGACCCAGTACTTC	CASRTGIETQYF
TRBV6-1	TRBD2	-	TRBJ2-3	TGTGCCAGCAGTGAAGTGGGGGGGGATACGCAGTATTTT	CASSEVGGDTQYF
TRBV5-4	-	-	TRBJ2-2	TGTGCCAGCAGCTTGCAAGGGGGGGGCACCGGGGAGCTGTTTTTT	CASSLQGGGTGELFF
TRBV28	TRBD1	-	TRBJ1-5	TGTGCCAGCAGTTTAGACAGGGGTTATCAGCCCCAGCATTTT	CASSLDRGYQPQHF
TRBV12-3/TRBV12-4	-	once	TRBJ2-1	TGTGCCAGCAGTCGAGGTCGATACAATGAGCAGTTCTTC	CASSRGRYNEQFF
TRBV6-4	-	-	TRBJ1-5	TGTGCCAGTTACGAGCGGGGGCCTTTAAGTCCCGTTCAGCCCCAGCATTTT	CASYERGPLSPVQPQHF
TRBV6-5	-	-	TRBJ1-5	TGTGCCAGCAGTTGGAGGACCCCCAGCAATCAGCCCCAGCATTTT	CASSWRTPSNQPQHF
TRBV4-1	-	few	TRBJ1-3	TGCGCCAGCAGCGCAGCACCACAGGGTTCGTCTGGAAACACCATATATTTT	CASSAAPQGSSGNTIYF
TRBV30	-	-	TRBJ1-6	TGTGCCTGGGGGCAGGAGGCTTCACCCCTCCACTTT	CAWGQEASPLHF
TRBV6-5	TRBD1	few	TRBJ1-3	TGTGCCAGCAGTCTGACCGGGACAGTTGGAAACACCATATATTTT	CASSLTGTVGNTIYF
TRBV4-1	TRBD2	-	TRBJ2-7	TGCGCCAGCAGCCAAGAACTAGCGGTCTACGAGCAGTACTTC	CASSQELAVYEQYF
TRBV11-2	-	once	TRBJ2-7	TGTGCCAGCAGCCCGCTTCGACAGTCCTACGAGCAGTACTTC	CASSPLRQSYEQYF
TRBV7-3	-	-	TRBJ1-2	TGTGCCAGCAGCCAGGGGCCCGTCGGGAACTATGGCTACACCTTC	CASSQGPVGNYGYTF
TRBV28	TRBD1	-	TRBJ2-7	TGTGCCAGCAGCACGCCGGGACAGAGAACCTACGAGCAGTACTTC	CASSTPGQRTYEQYF
TRBV12-3/TRBV12-4	-	-	TRBJ1-2	TGTGCCAGCAGGACTACAGCGATCGGGGGCTACACCTTC	CASRTTAIGGYTF
TRBV9	-	-	TRBJ2-1	TGTGCCAGCAGCCTTCAACCAGGGGGGACCCTAAATGAGCAGTTCTTC	CASSLQPGGTLNEQFF
TRBV12-3/TRBV12-4	-	-	TRBJ1-2	TGTGCCAGCAGTTTAATCGACTATGGCTACACCTTC	CASSLIDYGYTF
TRBV5-1	-	few	TRBJ2-7	TGCGCCAGCAGCTTCCGAGGCGAGCAGTACTTC	CASSFRGEQYF
TRBV20-1	TRBD1	-	TRBJ2-7	TGCAGTGCTGGACAGGGGGACGAGCAGTACTTC	CSAGQGDEQYF
TRBV4-1	-	-	TRBJ2-7	TGCGCCAGCAGCCAAGATCGGGACATTTTGGTAGAGCAGTACTTC	CASSQDRDILVEQYF
TRBV18	TRBD1	-	TRBJ2-7	TGTGCCAGCTCACCGCATTTGCTCGGACAGGGTTTCCACGAGCAGTACTTC	CASSPHLLGQGFHEQYF
TRBV7-8	TRBD2	-	TRBJ2-3	TGTGCCAGCAGCTTAGGGCGGACTAGCGGGAACCACCTAACAGATACGCAGTATTTT	CASSLGRTSGNHLTDTQYF
TRBV7-3	-	-	TRBJ2-2	TGTGCCAGCAGCTTGTCCTTTCAGGGGGGCACCGGGGAGCTGTTTTTT	CASSLSFQGGTGELFF
TRBV6-5	TRBD1	-	TRBJ1-4	TGTGCCAGCAGTTACTCGGGGCCGGGACAGGGAATGGAACTGTTTTTT	CASSYSGPGQGMELFF
TRBV19	-	-	TRBJ1-5	TGTGCCAGTAGTGCAGGTCAGCCCCAGCATTTT	CASSAGQPQHF